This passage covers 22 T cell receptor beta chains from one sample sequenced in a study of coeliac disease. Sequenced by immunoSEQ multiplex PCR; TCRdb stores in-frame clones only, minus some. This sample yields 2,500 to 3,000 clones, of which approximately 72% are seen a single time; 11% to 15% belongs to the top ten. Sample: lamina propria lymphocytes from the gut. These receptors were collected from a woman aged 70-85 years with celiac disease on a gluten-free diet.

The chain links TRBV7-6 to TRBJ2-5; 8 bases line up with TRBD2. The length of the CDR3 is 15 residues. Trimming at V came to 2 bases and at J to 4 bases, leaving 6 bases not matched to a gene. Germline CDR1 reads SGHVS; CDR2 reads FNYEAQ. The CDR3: CASSLQAGVSETQYF. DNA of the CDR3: TGTGCCAGCAGCTTACAAGCGGGGGTATCAGAGACCCAGTACTTC. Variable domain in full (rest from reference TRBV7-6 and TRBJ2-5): GAGVSQSPRYKVTKRGQDVALRCDPISGHVSLYWYRQALGQGPEFLTYFNYEAQQDKSGLPNDRFSAERPEGSISTLTIQRTEQRDSAMYRCASSLQAGVSETQYFGPGTRLLVL.

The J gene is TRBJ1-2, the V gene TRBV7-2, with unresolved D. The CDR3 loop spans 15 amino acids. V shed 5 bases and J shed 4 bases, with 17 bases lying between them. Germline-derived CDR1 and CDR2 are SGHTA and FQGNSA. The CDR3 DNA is TGTGCCAGCAGCCCGCCCGATGCCGGGAGCTATGGCTACACCTTC. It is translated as CASSPPDAGSYGYTF.

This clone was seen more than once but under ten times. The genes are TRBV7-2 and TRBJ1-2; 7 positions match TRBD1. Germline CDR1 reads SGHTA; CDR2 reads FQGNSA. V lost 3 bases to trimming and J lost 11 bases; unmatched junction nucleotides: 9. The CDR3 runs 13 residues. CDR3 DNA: TGTGCCAGCAGCTTGCGGGACAGCGTTCCTTACACCTTC. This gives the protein CASSLRDSVPYTF.

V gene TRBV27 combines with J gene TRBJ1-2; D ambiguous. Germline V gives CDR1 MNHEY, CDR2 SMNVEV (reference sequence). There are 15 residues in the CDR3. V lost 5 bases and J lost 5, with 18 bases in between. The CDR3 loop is CASSPSPWWEYGYTF. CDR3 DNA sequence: TGTGCCAGCAGTCCCTCTCCCTGGTGGGAGTATGGCTACACCTTC.

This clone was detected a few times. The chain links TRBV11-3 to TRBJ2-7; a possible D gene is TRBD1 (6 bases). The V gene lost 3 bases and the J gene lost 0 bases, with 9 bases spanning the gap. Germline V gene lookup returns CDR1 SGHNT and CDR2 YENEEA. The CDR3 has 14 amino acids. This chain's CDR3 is CASSFGGHSYEQYV. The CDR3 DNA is TGTGCCAGCAGCTTTGGGGGACACTCCTACGAGCAGTACGTC.

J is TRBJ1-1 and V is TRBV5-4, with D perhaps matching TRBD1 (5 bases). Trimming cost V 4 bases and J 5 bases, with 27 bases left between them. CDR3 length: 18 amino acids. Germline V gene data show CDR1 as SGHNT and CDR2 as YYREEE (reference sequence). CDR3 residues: CASSPFTGQKPPWTEAFF. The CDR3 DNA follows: TGTGCCAGCAGCCCCTTCACAGGACAAAAACCGCCTTGGACTGAAGCTTTCTTT.

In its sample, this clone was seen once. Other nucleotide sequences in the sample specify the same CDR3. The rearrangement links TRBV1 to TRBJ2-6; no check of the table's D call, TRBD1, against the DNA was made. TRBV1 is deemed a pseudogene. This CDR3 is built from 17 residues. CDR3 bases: TGCACCAGCAGCCAGATAACAGGGCCTGGTGGGGCCAACGTCCTGACTTTC. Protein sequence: CTSSQITGPGGANVLTF.

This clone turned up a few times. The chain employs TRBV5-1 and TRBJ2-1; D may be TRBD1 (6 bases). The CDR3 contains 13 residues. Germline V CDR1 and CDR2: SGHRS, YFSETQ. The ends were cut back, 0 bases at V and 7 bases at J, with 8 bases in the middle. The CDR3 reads CASSLVGGNEQFF. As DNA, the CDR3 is TGCGCCAGCAGCTTGGTAGGGGGAAATGAGCAGTTCTTC.

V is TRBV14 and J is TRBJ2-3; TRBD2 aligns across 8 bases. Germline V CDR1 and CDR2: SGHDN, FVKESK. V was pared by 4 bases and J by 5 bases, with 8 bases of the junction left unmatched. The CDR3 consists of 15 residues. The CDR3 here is CASSPQGLAGDTQYF. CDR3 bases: TGTGCCAGCAGCCCCCAGGGGCTAGCGGGAGATACGCAGTATTTT.

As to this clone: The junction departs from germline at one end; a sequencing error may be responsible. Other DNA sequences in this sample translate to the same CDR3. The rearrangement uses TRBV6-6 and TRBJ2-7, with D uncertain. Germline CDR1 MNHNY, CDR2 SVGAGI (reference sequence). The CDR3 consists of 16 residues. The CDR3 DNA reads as TGCGCCAGCAGTTACGGCGAATTCGGGTTGTATTACGAGCAGTACTTC. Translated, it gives CASSYGEFGLYYEQYF.

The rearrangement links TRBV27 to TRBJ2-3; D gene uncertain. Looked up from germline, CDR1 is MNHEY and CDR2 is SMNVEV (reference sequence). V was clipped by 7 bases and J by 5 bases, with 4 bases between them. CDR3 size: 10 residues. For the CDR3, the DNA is TGTGCCAGCATCGGAGATACGCAGTATTTT. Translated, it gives CASIGDTQYF.

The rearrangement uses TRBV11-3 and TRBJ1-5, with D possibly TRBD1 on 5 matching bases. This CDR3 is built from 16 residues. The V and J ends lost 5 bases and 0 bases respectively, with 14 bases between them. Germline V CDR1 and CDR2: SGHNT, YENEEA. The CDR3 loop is CASSPRQSYSNQPQHF. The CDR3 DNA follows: TGTGCCAGCAGCCCCAGACAGAGTTATAGCAATCAGCCCCAGCATTTT.

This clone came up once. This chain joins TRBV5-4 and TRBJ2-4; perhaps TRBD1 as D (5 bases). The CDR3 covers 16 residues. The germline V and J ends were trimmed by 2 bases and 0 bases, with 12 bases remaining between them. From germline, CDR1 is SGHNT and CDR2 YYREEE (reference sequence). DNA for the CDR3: TGTGCCAGCAGCTTTAACCAGGGTATAGCCAAAAACATTCAGTACTTC. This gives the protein CASSFNQGIAKNIQYF. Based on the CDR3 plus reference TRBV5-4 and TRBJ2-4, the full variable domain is ETGVTQSPTHLIKTRGQQVTLRCSSQSGHNTVSWYQQALGQGPQFIFQYYREEENGRGNFPPRFSGLQFPNYSSELNVNALELDDSALYLCASSFNQGIAKNIQYFGAGTRLSVL.

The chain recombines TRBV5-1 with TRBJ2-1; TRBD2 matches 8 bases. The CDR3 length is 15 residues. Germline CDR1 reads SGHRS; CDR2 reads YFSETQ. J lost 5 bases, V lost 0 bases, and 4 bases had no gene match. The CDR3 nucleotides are TGCGCCAGCAGCTTGGTTCGGGGGGGAAACAATGAGCAGTTCTTC. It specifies CASSLVRGGNNEQFF.

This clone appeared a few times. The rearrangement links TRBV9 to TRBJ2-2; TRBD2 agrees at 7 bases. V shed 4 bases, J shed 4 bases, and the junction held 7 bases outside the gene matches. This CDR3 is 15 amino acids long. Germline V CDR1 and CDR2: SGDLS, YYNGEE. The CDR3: CASSPWGGSTGELFF. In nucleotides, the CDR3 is TGTGCCAGCAGCCCCTGGGGGGGGAGCACCGGGGAGCTGTTTTTT.

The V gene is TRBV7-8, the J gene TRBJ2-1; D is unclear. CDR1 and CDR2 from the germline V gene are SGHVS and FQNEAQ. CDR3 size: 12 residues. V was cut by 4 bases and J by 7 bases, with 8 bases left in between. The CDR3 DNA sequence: TGTGCCAGCAGCTCCCTAGAAAATGAGCAGTTCTTC. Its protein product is CASSSLENEQFF.

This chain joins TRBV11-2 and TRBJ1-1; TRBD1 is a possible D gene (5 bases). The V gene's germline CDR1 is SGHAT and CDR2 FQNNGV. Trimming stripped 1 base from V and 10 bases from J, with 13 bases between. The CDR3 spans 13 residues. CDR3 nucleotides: TGTGCCAGCAGCTTAGTCCCGGGGGGAGGAGCTTTCTTT. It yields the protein CASSLVPGGGAFF.

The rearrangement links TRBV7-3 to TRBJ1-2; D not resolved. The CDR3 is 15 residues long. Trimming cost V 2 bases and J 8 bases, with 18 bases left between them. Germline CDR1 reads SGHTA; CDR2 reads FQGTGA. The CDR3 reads CASSLDGPRPAGYTF. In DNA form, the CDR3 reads TGTGCCAGCAGCTTAGATGGCCCGAGGCCGGCAGGCTACACCTTC.

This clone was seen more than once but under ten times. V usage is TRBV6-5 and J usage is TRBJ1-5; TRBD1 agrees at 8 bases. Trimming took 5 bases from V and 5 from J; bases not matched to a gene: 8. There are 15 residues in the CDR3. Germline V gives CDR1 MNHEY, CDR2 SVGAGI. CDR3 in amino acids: CASSKPGTGDQPQHF. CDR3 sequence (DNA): TGTGCCAGCAGTAAACCCGGGACAGGAGATCAGCCCCAGCATTTT.

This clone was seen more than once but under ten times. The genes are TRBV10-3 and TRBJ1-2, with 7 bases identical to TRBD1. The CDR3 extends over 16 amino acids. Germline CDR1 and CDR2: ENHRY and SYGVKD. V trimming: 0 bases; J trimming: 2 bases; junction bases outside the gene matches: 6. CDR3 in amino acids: CAISESTGSSNYGYTF. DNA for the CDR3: TGTGCCATCAGTGAGTCGACAGGGTCAAGCAACTATGGCTACACCTTC.

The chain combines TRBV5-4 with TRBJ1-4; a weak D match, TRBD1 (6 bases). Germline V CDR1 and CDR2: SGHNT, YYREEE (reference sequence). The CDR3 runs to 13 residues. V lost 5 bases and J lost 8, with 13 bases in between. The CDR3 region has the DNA TGTGCCAGCAGGATACAGGGAGAAGAAAAACTGTTTTTT. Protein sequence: CASRIQGEEKLFF.

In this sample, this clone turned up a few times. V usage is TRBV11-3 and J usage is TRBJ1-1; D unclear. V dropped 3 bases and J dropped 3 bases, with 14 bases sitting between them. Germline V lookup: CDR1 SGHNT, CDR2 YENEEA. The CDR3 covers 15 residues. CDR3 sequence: CASSLVLNPDTEAFF. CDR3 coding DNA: TGTGCCAGCAGCTTGGTCCTTAATCCAGACACTGAAGCTTTCTTT.